This entry describes one T cell receptor beta chain. The CDR3 has 14 residues. The germline V gene encodes CDR1 SGHNT and CDR2 YENEEA. Germline trimming cut 5 bases from V and 2 bases from J; bases unmatched to any gene: 2. The assay was immunoSEQ multiplex PCR, and TCRdb's table has in-frame clones only and misses some. The sample has tens of thousands of clones, 86% seen once. The entry originates in a study of blood T cell repertoires in COVID-19. For the study at large: Samples taken during acute and convalescent COVID-19 were collected in the United States, Italy and Spain. The cDNA or gDNA used as material had been derived from T cells, B-cell-depleted T cells, or PBMCs.

Sequenced material: peripheral blood. The origin of this receptor is a woman aged 80 or older with acute or convalescent COVID-19. This chain links TRBV11-3 with TRBJ1-2, with TRBD1 identical over 10 bases. CDR3 region: CASSMTGGNYGYTF. The CDR3 DNA sequence: TGTGCCAGCAGCATGACAGGGGGCAACTATGGCTACACCTTC.